Included here is one T cell receptor (beta chain) sequence, with context. The target antigen is unknown. This specimen belongs to a study of shared clonotypes between healthy human individuals. Study at large: CD4 naive and memory got three plates each, CD8 naive two, CD8 memory one.

Study observations and caveats: Around 5% was the fraction of naive CD4 clonotypes found shared across several donors. Only a few donors were included, so the genetic and exposure-history diversity represented was limited.

The V and J ends lost 4 bases and 3 bases respectively, with 6 bases between them. The CDR3 runs to 13 residues. Germline CDR1 MNHEY, CDR2 SMNVEV (reference sequence). Assay: immunoSEQ multiplex PCR; the TCRdb copy retains only in-frame clones and omits some. The sample yields more than 1.2 million clones, approximately 98.5% seen once. V and J are TRBV27 and TRBJ1-4, with D tentatively TRBD1 (5 bases). This sequence originates from a man aged 30-40 years in good health. The sample taken for sequencing was naive CD4+ T cells sorted from blood. Subset defined: CD45RA+ positively selected. CDR3 loop: CASSWGANEKLFF. For the CDR3, the DNA is TGTGCCAGCAGTTGGGGGGCTAATGAAAAACTGTTTTTT.